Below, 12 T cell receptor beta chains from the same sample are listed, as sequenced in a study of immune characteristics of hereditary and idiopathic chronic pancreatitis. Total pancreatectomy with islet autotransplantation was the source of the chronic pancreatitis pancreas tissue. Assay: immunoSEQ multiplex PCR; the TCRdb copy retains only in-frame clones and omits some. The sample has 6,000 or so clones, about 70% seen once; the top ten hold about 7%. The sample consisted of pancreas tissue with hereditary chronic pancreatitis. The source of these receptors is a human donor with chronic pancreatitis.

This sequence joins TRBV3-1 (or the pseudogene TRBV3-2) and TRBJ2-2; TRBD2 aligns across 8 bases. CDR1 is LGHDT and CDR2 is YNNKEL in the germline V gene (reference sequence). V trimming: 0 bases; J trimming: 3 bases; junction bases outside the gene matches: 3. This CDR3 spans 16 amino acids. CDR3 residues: CASSQESGGYTGELFF. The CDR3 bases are TGTGCCAGCAGCCAAGAGTCGGGGGGGTACACCGGGGAGCTGTTTTTT.

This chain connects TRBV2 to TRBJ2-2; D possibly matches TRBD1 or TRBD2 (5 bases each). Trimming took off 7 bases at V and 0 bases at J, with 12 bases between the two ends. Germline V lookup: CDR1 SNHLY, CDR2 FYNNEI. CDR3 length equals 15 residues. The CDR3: CASKGTASNTGELFF. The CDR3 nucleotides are TGTGCCAGCAAAGGGACGGCCTCGAACACCGGGGAGCTGTTTTTT.

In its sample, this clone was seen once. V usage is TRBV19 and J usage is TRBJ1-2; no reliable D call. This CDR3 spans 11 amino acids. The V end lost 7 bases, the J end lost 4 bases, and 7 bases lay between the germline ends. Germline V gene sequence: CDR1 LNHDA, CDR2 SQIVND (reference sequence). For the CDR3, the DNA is TGTGCCAGTAAACAGATCTATGGCTACACCTTC. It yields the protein CASKQIYGYTF.

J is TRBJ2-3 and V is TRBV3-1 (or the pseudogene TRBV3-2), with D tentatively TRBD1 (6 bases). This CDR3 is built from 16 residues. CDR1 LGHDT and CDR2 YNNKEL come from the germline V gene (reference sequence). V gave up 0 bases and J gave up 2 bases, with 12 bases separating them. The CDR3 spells CASSQDQGHHTDTQYF. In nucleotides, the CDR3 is TGTGCCAGCAGCCAAGACCAGGGACATCACACAGATACGCAGTATTTT.

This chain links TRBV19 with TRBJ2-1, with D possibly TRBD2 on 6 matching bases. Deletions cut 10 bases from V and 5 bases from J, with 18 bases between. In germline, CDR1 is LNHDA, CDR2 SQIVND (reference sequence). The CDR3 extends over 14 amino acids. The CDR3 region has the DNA TGTGCCACCTCATGGGGTAGCGGTAACAATGAGCAGTTCTTC. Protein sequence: CATSWGSGNNEQFF.

The CDR3 DNA follows: TGCGCCAGCAGCCAAAGGGAGGGTTCTGCCGAGCAGTACGTC. It specifies CASSQREGSAEQYV. The chain links TRBV23-1 to TRBJ2-7, with 7 bases matching TRBD2. TRBV23-1 qualifies as an ORF whose function is uncertain. CDR3 length equals 14 residues. V trimming: 6 bases; J trimming: 6 bases; junction bases outside the gene matches: 11.

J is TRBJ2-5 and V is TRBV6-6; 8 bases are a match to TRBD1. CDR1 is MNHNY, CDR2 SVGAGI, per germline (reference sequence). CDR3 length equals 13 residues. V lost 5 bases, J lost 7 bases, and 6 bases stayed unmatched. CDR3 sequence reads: CASSPQGAGTQYF. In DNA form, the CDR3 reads TGTGCCAGCAGTCCCCAGGGGGCCGGGACCCAGTACTTC.

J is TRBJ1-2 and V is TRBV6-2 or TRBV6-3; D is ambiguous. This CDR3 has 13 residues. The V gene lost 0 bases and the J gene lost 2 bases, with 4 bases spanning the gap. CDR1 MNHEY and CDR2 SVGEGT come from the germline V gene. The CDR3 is CASSYSDNYGYTF. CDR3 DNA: TGTGCCAGCAGTTACTCGGACAACTATGGCTACACCTTC.

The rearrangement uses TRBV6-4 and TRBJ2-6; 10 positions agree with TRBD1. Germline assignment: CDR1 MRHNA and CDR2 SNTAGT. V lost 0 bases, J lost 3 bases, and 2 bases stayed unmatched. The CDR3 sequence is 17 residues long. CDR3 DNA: TGTGCCAGCAGTGACTCGACAGGGGGCGGTGGGGCCAACGTCCTGACTTTC. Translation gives CASSDSTGGGGANVLTF.

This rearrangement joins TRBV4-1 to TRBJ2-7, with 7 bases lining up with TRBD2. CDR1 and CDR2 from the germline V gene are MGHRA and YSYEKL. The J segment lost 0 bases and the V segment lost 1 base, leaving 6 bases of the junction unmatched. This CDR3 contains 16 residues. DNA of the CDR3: TGCGCCAGCAGCCAAGGTGGGCGGGGGACCTCCTACGAGCAGTACTTC. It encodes CASSQGGRGTSYEQYF.

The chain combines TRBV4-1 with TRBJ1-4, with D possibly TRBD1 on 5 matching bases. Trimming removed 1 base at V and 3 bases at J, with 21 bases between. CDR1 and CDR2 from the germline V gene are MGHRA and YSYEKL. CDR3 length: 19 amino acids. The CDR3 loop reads CASSQVVVAGRPSNEKLFF. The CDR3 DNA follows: TGCGCCAGCAGCCAAGTCGTAGTGGCAGGGAGGCCCTCTAATGAAAAACTGTTTTTT.

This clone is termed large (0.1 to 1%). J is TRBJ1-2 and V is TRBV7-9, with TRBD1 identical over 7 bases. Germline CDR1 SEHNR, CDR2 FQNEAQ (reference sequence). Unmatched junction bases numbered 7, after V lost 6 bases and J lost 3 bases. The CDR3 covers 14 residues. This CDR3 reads CASSGEGAYYGYTF. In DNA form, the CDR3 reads TGTGCCAGCAGTGGGGAGGGGGCGTACTATGGCTACACCTTC.